There are a few counts of the clone carrying this TCR beta chain. Its target is unknown. The data belong to a study of identical twins. General study findings and limits: Sharing of beta out-of-frame sequences by twins showed a weaker excess.

The V gene's germline CDR1 is MNHNS and CDR2 SASEGT. This CDR3 has 16 amino acids. The junction had 3 bases not matched to a gene; V was cut back by 6 bases and J by 0 bases. MiXCR was run by TCRdb on the 5' RACE reads, yielding one entry per CDR3 protein. The table has approximately 220,000 distinct CDR3 sequences, over 8% seen once; the top ten hold about 5.5%. The TCR originated in a woman aged 18-35 years in good health. The chain uses TRBV6-1 and TRBJ2-1; 12 nucleotides match TRBD2. The sequenced material came from memory (CD45RO+) T cells sorted from blood. The CDR3 DNA follows: TGTGCCAGCAGGGGACTAGCGGGTAGCTCCTACAATGAGCAGTTCTTC. This sequence encodes CASRGLAGSSYNEQFF.